The entry below gives a single T cell receptor (beta chain) sequence along with its context. Its matching antigen is unknown. The sample is drawn from a study of T cell repertoires in cytomegalovirus infection. Notes on the study in general: The study found HLA-C-restricted CMV-specific TCR beta clonotypes dominating the ex vivo response. Pooled public TCR beta family frequency picked out CMV carriers with the relevant HLA.

TCRdb reprocessed the reads with MiXCR, giving one entry per CDR3 protein. Counted here are about 530,000 distinct CDR3 sequences, around a quarter occurring once; the ten biggest clones make up roughly an eighth. The germline V gene has CDR1 MDHEN and CDR2 SYDVKM. V lost 2 bases to trimming and J lost 4 bases, with 20 bases between them. This CDR3 spans 17 amino acids. This TCR was recovered from a human donor in good health (CMV status not recorded). Some clones in this sample may be carry-over from other donors' samples. Input material: PBMCs. The chain couples TRBV28 to TRBJ2-5; D is perhaps TRBD1 (8 bases). The CDR3 DNA is TGTGCCAGCAGTTTAGCCCCCGACAGGGGAGGGGGAGAGACCCAGTACTTC. It yields the protein CASSLAPDRGGGETQYF.